This TCR beta chain derives from a study of control samples from healthy donors and cancer patients. CDR1 is SGHKS, CDR2 YYEKEE, per germline (reference sequence). The CDR3 contains 15 residues. Trimming removed 3 bases from V and 5 bases from J; junction bases left unmatched: 6. Some clones are missing from TCRdb's copy, which holds only in-frame ones; the method was immunoSEQ multiplex PCR. Counted here are tens of thousands of clones, about 88% occurring once; the ten biggest clones make up around 5.7%. The TCR sequence derives from a woman in her forties or fifties in good health. The specimen sequenced was blood. The J gene is TRBJ1-5, the V gene TRBV5-5; 9 bases match TRBD1. CDR3 bases: TGTGCCAGCAGCTCGGGGGGACAGGGTGATCAGCCCCAGCATTTT. This translates into CASSSGGQGDQPQHF.